This T cell receptor (beta chain) was recorded in a study of regulatory T cells in long-lasting Graves disease. Both iRepertoire HTBI primers and Arm-PCR of CDR3 regions were used to build the TCR beta libraries. TCRdb redid the calling of the multiplex PCR reads with MiXCR, one entry per CDR3 protein. The sample carries around 450,000 distinct CDR3 sequences, approximately 16% recorded once. Time point denoted: newly diagnosed GD, antithyroid drugs for less than 3 months. There was RNA extracted from PBMCs, and the TCR library was made from it. This clonotype was detected only a few times. These data also formed part of another study, on T cells in Graves' hyperthyroidism and ophthalmopathy. That source reports: Most thyroid clonotypes with frequency above 0.001 were detected in blood.

The sample consisted of peripheral blood mononuclear cells (PBMCs), taken at new diagnosis, from a patient treated with antithyroid drugs. The clonotype comes from a woman aged 40-49 years with Graves disease.

The CDR3 nucleotides are TGTGCCAGCAAGGGGGGGGATCAGCCCCAGCATTTT. This sequence encodes CASKGGDQPQHF. The genes are TRBV6-1 and TRBJ1-5, with D possibly matching TRBD1 (6 bases). Between the trimmed V and J ends, which lost 7 bases and 5 bases, there was a span of 9 bases. This CDR3 has 12 amino acids. Germline V gene data show CDR1 as MNHNS and CDR2 as SASEGT.